This T cell receptor beta chain is from a study of control samples from healthy donors and cancer patients. The protocol was immunoSEQ multiplex PCR, while the TCRdb copy is restricted to in-frame clones and leaves out a portion. The sample shows under 200,000 clones, 80% to 95% of them seen only once. The germline V gene has CDR1 ENHRY and CDR2 SYGVKD. The CDR3 spans 16 residues. Trimming removed 6 bases from V and 4 bases from J, with 19 bases in between. The sequence was collected from a young woman in good health. The V call is TRBV10-3, the J call TRBJ1-5; D is ambiguous. Sequencing input: blood. CDR3 region: CAISESARGGNQPQHF. The CDR3 nucleotides are TGTGCCATCAGCGAGAGCGCCCGGGGAGGGAATCAGCCCCAGCATTTT.